The subject of this entry is one T cell receptor beta chain. This sample is part of a study of T cell changes during pregnancy in multiple sclerosis. The CDR3 extends over 16 amino acids. The V gene end was trimmed by 5 bases and the J gene end by 8 bases; junction bases not matched to a gene: 10. Germline CDR1 reads SGHTA; CDR2 reads FQGTGA. Measured with immunoSEQ multiplex PCR; TCRdb has only the in-frame clones, and not every one. The sample includes about 64,000 clones, 96% of them seen just once. The receptor was isolated from a female donor with multiple sclerosis, enrolled in a pregnancy study. The J gene is TRBJ2-1, the V gene TRBV7-3; 12 bases match TRBD2. Sequencing used CD8+ T cells from peripheral blood mononuclear cells, obtained after pregnancy. This chain's CDR3 is CASSALTSGSIYEQFF. The CDR3 nucleotides read TGTGCCAGCAGCGCCCTGACTAGCGGGAGTATCTATGAGCAGTTCTTC.